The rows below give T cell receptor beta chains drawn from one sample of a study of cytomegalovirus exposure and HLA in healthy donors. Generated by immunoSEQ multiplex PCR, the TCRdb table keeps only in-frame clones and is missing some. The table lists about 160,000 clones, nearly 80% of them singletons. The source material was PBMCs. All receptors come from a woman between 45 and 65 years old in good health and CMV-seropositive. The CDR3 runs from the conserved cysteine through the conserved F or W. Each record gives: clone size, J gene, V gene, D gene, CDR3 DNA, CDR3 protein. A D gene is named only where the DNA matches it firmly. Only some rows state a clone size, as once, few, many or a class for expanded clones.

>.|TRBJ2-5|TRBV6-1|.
TGTGCCAGCAGTGAAGGGGGGGTGTGGGGTCAAGAGACCCAGTACTTC
CASSEGGVWGQETQYF
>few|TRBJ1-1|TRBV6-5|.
TGTGCCAGCAGTTGGGGGGAGGGGACAAATGAAGCTTTCTTT
CASSWGEGTNEAFF
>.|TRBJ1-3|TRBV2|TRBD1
TGTGCCAGCAGTCGGGACAGGGGCTCTGGAAACACCATATATTTT
CASSRDRGSGNTIYF
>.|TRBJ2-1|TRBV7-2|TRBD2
TGTGCCAGCAGCTTAGTCCCGGGTACTAGCGGGGGGGCCTACAATGAGCAGTTCTTC
CASSLVPGTSGGAYNEQFF
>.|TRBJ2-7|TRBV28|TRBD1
TGTGCCAGCAGTAAAACAAAATTCGGGACAGGGTTCCTTGCGACAATCTACGAGCAGTACTTC
CASSKTKFGTGFLATIYEQYF
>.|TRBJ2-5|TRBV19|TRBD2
TGTGCCAGTAGTACTAGCGGGAGGGTTGGGGAGACCCAGTACTTC
CASSTSGRVGETQYF
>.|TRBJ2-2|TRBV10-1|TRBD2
TGCGCCAGCAGTAGAAGCGGGGTTACGAACACCGGGGAGCTGTTTTTT
CASSRSGVTNTGELFF
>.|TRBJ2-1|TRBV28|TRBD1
TGTGCCAGCAAACAAGGACAGGGTGGAATCAATGAGCAGTTCTTC
CASKQGQGGINEQFF
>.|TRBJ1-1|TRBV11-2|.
TGTGCCAGCAGCTATTCTCAGTGGAACACTGAAGCTTTCTTT
CASSYSQWNTEAFF
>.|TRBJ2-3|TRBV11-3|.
TGTGCCAGCAGCCCGAGCACAGATACGCAGTATTTT
CASSPSTDTQYF
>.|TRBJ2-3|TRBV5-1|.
TGCGCCAGCAGCTTGGGGGGGCCCCGCGGCACAGATACGCAGTATTTT
CASSLGGPRGTDTQYF
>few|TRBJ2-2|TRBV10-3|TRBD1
TGTGCCATCAGTGAGCAGGGGGCTCGGACCGGGGAGCTGTTTTTT
CAISEQGARTGELFF
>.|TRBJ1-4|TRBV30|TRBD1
TGTGCCTGGAATCGACAGGGGGGCAATGAAAAACTGTTTTTT
CAWNRQGGNEKLFF
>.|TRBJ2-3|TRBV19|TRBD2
TGTGCCAGTAATATCTATTCAGGACTAGGCACAGATACGCAGTATTTT
CASNIYSGLGTDTQYF
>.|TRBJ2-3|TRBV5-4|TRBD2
TGTGCCAGCAGCTTAAAGTCCCTAGCGGGGCACACAGATACGCAGTATTTT
CASSLKSLAGHTDTQYF
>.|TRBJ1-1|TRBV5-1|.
TGCGCCAGCAGCGTTGGATCCCGGGGGAATGAAGCTTTCTTT
CASSVGSRGNEAFF
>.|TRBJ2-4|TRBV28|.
TGTGCCAGCAGACCTCAGGGGACCAAAAACATTCAGTACTTC
CASRPQGTKNIQYF
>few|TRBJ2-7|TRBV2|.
TGTGCCAGCAGTGAGAGATCCGAGCGCTATTACGAGCAGTACTTC
CASSERSERYYEQYF
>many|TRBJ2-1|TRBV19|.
TGTGCCAGTAGGGGGACTCGTTACTCCTACAATGAGCAGTTCTTC
CASRGTRYSYNEQFF
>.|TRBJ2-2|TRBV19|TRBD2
TGTGCCAGTACCAGCGGGAGTATCACCGGGGAGCTGTTTTTT
CASTSGSITGELFF
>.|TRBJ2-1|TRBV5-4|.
TGTGCCAGCAGCTTGGACAGGCCTCCCTACAATGAGCAGTTCTTC
CASSLDRPPYNEQFF
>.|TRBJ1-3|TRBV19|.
TGTGCCAGTAGCCCAGGAGGGCGCTCTGGAAACACCATATATTTT
CASSPGGRSGNTIYF